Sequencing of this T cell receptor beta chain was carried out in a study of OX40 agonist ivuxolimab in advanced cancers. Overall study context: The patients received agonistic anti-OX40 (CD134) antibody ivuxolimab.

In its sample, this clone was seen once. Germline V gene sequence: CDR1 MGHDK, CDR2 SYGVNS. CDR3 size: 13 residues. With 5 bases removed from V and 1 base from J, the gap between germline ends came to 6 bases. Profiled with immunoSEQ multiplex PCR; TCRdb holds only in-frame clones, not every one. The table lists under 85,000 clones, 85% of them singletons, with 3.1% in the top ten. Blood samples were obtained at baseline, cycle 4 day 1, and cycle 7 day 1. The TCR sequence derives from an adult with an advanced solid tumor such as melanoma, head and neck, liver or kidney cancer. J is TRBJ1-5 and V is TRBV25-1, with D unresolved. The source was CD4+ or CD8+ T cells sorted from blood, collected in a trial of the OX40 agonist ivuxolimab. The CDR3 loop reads CASSSGSNQPQHF. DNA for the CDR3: TGTGCCAGCAGTTCGGGGAGCAATCAGCCCCAGCATTTT.